This T cell receptor (beta chain) was identified during a study of blood T cell repertoires in COVID-19. Study background: Spain, Italy and the United States supplied samples that represented acute and convalescent COVID-19. The cDNA or gDNA used as material had been derived from T cells, B-cell-depleted T cells, or PBMCs.

Germline values: CDR1 LNHDA, CDR2 SQIVND (reference sequence). Trimming took 4 bases from V and 0 from J, leaving 10 bases between them. This CDR3 has 15 residues. Seattle cases were enrolled at active infection and followed longitudinally. This clone was recorded once. In the authors' workflow: By means of reference gene primer amplification, nucleated cell counts were estimated. Clones were read by immunoSEQ multiplex PCR, and TCRdb kept only the in-frame ones, dropping some. V and J calls and clone size are given by that table; D and trimming were obtained from the DNA. Of a few hundred thousand clones listed, 65% to 90% are singletons.

V usage is TRBV19 and J usage is TRBJ1-3; no reliable D call. The sequence came from a woman between 65 and 79 years old with COVID-19, enrolled during active disease. Specimen: peripheral blood. The CDR3 is CASSSGFLSGNTIYF. DNA of the CDR3: TGTGCCAGTAGTAGCGGTTTTCTCTCTGGAAACACCATATATTTT.